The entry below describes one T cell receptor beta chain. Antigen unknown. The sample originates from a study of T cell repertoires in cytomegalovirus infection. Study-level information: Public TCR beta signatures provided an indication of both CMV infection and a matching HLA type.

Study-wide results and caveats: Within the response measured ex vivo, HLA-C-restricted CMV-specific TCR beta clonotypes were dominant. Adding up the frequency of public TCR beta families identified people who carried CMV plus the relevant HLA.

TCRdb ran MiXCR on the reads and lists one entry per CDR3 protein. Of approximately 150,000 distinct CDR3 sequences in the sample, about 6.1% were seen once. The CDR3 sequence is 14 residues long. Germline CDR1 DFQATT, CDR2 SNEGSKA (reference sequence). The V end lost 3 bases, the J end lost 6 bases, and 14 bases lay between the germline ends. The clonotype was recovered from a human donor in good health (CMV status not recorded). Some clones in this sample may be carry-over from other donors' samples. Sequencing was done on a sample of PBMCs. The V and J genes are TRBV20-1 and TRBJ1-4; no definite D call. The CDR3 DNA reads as TGCAGTGCTAGGGAATTGGGAACCTATGAAAAACTGTTTTTT. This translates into CSARELGTYEKLFF.